Listed below are T cell receptor beta chains from one sample, sequenced in a study of blood T cell repertoires in COVID-19. Clones were read by immunoSEQ multiplex PCR, and TCRdb kept only the in-frame ones, dropping some. The data show 30,000 to 35,000 clones, around nine tenths seen once. Sequenced sample: peripheral blood. All receptors come from a human donor in a cohort sampled during active COVID-19. CDR3s include the opening cysteine and the closing phenylalanine or tryptophan. Each record gives: clone size, D gene, J gene, V gene, CDR3 protein, CDR3 DNA. The D gene is left open where the match is weak. Clone sizes are given selectively: once, few, many, or a class where the clone is expanded.

>NA|TRBD2|TRBJ2-7|TRBV30
CAWNPSGDYEQYF
TGTGCCTGGAACCCTAGCGGGGACTACGAGCAGTACTTC
>NA|TRBD2|TRBJ2-7|TRBV5-6
CASSSYGGRGYEQYF
TGTGCCAGCAGCAGCTACGGGGGGAGAGGCTACGAGCAGTACTTC
>once|NA|TRBJ1-2|TRBV20-1
CSARDSDGYTF
TGCAGTGCTCGGGACTCAGATGGCTACACCTTC
>NA|NA|TRBJ1-5|TRBV6-5
CASSSGISNQPQHF
TGTGCCAGCAGTTCGGGGATTAGCAATCAGCCCCAGCATTTT
>NA|NA|TRBJ1-5|TRBV5-1
CASSSDRSLNQPQHF
TGCGCCAGCAGCTCCGACAGGAGCCTAAATCAGCCCCAGCATTTT
>NA|TRBD2|TRBJ2-7|TRBV30
CAWTKFAGGNYEQYF
TGTGCCTGGACGAAGTTTGCGGGAGGGAACTACGAGCAGTACTTC
>NA|NA|TRBJ2-7|TRBV28
CASSPYSEPYEQYF
TGTGCCAGCAGCCCATACAGTGAACCCTACGAGCAGTACTTC
>NA|TRBD1|TRBJ2-1|TRBV7-3
CASSLAGGNEQFF
TGTGCCAGCAGCTTAGCAGGGGGCAATGAGCAGTTCTTC
>NA|TRBD2|TRBJ2-1|TRBV24-1
CATSSGTRKNEQFF
TGTGCCACCAGCTCCGGGACTAGAAAGAATGAGCAGTTCTTC
>NA|NA|TRBJ2-2|TRBV7-6
CASSLQGASTGELFF
TGTGCCAGCAGCCTGCAAGGGGCGAGCACCGGGGAGCTGTTTTTT
>NA|TRBD2|TRBJ2-1|TRBV7-6
CASSYVVTSGDNEQFF
TGTGCCAGCAGCTACGTAGTGACTAGCGGAGACAATGAGCAGTTCTTC
>NA|NA|TRBJ2-1|TRBV7-3
CASSPDPLALNEQFF
TGTGCCAGCAGCCCAGACCCCCTAGCGCTCAATGAGCAGTTCTTC
>NA|TRBD1|TRBJ1-1|TRBV28
CASTSWTGGTEAFF
TGTGCCAGCACCTCCTGGACAGGGGGAACTGAAGCTTTCTTT
>NA|TRBD1|TRBJ2-2|TRBV6-5
CASSYGQAGSGELFF
TGTGCCAGCAGTTACGGACAGGCTGGTTCCGGGGAGCTGTTTTTT
>NA|TRBD2|TRBJ2-1|TRBV4-2
CASSQDVGLAGGNEQFF
TGTGCCAGCAGCCAAGATGTTGGACTAGCGGGAGGGAATGAGCAGTTCTTC
>NA|NA|TRBJ2-3|TRBV9
CASSVGQDTQYF
TGTGCCAGCAGCGTAGGGCAGGATACGCAGTATTTT
>NA|NA|TRBJ1-2|TRBV5-8
CASSFLDTPYGYTF
TGTGCCAGCAGCTTTCTGGACACCCCCTATGGCTACACCTTC
>NA|NA|TRBJ2-4|TRBV9
CASSVGSLAKNIQYF
TGTGCCAGCAGCGTAGGCAGTCTAGCCAAAAACATTCAGTACTTC
>NA|TRBD1|TRBJ2-7|TRBV6-5
CASSPEQGAFEQYF
TGTGCCAGCAGTCCCGAACAGGGGGCGTTTGAGCAGTACTTC
>NA|TRBD2|TRBJ2-2|TRBV19
CASRGVGGRAGNTGELFF
TGTGCCAGTAGGGGGGTAGGTGGGAGGGCCGGAAACACCGGGGAGCTGTTTTTT
>NA|TRBD2|TRBJ2-3|TRBV11-2
CASSLDRGLADRTDTQYF
TGTGCCAGCAGCTTAGATCGGGGACTAGCGGACCGCACAGATACGCAGTATTTT
>NA|NA|TRBJ2-3|TRBV7-9
CASSPRGKDKLTDTQYF
TGTGCCAGCAGCCCCCGGGGGAAGGACAAACTCACAGATACGCAGTATTTT
>NA|TRBD2|TRBJ2-2|TRBV9
CASSGHSGTRAGELFF
TGTGCCAGCAGCGGACATAGCGGGACCCGGGCCGGGGAGCTGTTTTTT
>NA|NA|TRBJ2-3|TRBV7-3
CASSWDIGTDTQYF
TGTGCCAGCAGCTGGGACATAGGCACAGATACGCAGTATTTT
>NA|TRBD2|TRBJ2-7|TRBV4-2
CASSSQGGSSYEQYF
TGTGCCAGCAGCTCCCAGGGCGGGAGTTCCTACGAGCAGTACTTC
>NA|NA|TRBJ2-7|TRBV19
CASRNRVSYEQYF
TGTGCCAGTAGAAACAGGGTGTCCTACGAGCAGTACTTC
>NA|NA|TRBJ2-1|TRBV11-2
CASSFTGSSYNEQFF
TGTGCCAGCAGCTTTACAGGGAGCTCCTACAATGAGCAGTTCTTC
>NA|NA|TRBJ2-7|TRBV6-5
CASSLAHEQYF
TGTGCCAGCAGTCTGGCCCACGAGCAGTACTTC
>NA|TRBD1|TRBJ1-2|TRBV25-1
CASSESGTGGAGYGYTF
TGTGCCAGCAGTGAATCGGGGACAGGGGGCGCAGGATATGGCTACACCTTC
>NA|TRBD1|TRBJ1-1|TRBV6-5
CASSLNRGRGTEAFF
TGTGCCAGCAGTCTTAACAGGGGGCGAGGAACTGAAGCTTTCTTT
>NA|TRBD2|TRBJ2-7|TRBV11-1
CASSWGLAGEQYF
TGTGCCAGCAGCTGGGGACTAGCGGGGGAGCAGTACTTC
>NA|NA|TRBJ2-7|TRBV6-5
CASRGGQYEQYF
TGTGCCAGCAGGGGGGGGCAGTACGAGCAGTACTTC
>NA|NA|TRBJ2-7|TRBV19
CASSIASEAYEQYF
TGTGCCAGTAGTATAGCATCGGAGGCCTACGAGCAGTACTTC
>once|NA|TRBJ2-3|TRBV10-1
CASSEGVGPSTDTQYF
TGCGCCAGCAGTGAGGGTGTGGGGCCTAGCACAGATACGCAGTATTTT
>NA|TRBD2|TRBJ2-2|TRBV30
CAWRRLAETGELFF
TGTGCCTGGAGACGACTAGCCGAAACCGGGGAGCTGTTTTTT
>NA|TRBD2|TRBJ2-1|TRBV9
CASSVAPGLAGDDEQFF
TGTGCCAGCAGCGTAGCTCCGGGACTAGCGGGGGACGATGAGCAGTTCTTC
>NA|NA|TRBJ2-1|TRBV2
CASNILVEQFF
TGTGCCAGCAATATTTTAGTCGAGCAGTTCTTC
>NA|NA|TRBJ2-7|TRBV27
CASSPPSREQYF
TGTGCCAGCAGTCCACCCTCGAGGGAGCAGTACTTC
>NA|NA|TRBJ2-7|TRBV18
CASSPGQALDEQYF
TGTGCCAGCTCACCGGGGCAGGCTCTGGACGAGCAGTACTTC
>NA|NA|TRBJ2-5|TRBV29-1
CSVERQGWINQETQYF
TGCAGCGTTGAGCGGCAGGGGTGGATCAACCAAGAGACCCAGTACTTC
>NA|NA|TRBJ2-5|TRBV4-1
CASSQGMVWKGGETQYF
TGCGCCAGCAGCCAAGGGATGGTTTGGAAGGGGGGGGAGACCCAGTACTTC
>NA|TRBD2|TRBJ2-7|TRBV4-2
CASSTTSGNYYEQYF
TGTGCCAGCAGCACGACTAGCGGGAACTACTACGAGCAGTACTTC
>NA|TRBD1|TRBJ1-5|TRBV3-1/TRBV3-2
CASSPDRDEDQPQHF
TGTGCCAGCAGCCCCGACAGGGACGAGGATCAGCCCCAGCATTTT
>NA|TRBD2|TRBJ2-1|TRBV11-2
CASSFTSGYNEQFF
TGTGCCAGCAGCTTTACTAGCGGGTACAATGAGCAGTTCTTC
>NA|NA|TRBJ2-5|TRBV5-5
CASSWAGQETQYF
TGTGCCAGCAGCTGGGCGGGGCAAGAGACCCAGTACTTC
>NA|TRBD1|TRBJ2-1|TRBV5-6
CASSLATGGSYNEQFF
TGTGCCAGCAGCTTGGCGACAGGGGGGTCCTACAATGAGCAGTTCTTC
>NA|NA|TRBJ2-7|TRBV11-2
CASSLTRYEQYF
TGTGCCAGCAGCTTAACACGTTACGAGCAGTACTTC
>NA|TRBD1|TRBJ1-1|TRBV6-2/TRBV6-3
CASSPGQGVLGTEAFF
TGTGCCAGCAGCCCGGGACAGGGGGTGCTGGGCACTGAAGCTTTCTTT
>NA|TRBD2|TRBJ2-5|TRBV15
CATSRGAGSGSNQETQYF
TGTGCCACCAGCAGAGGAGCGGGTAGCGGGTCGAACCAAGAGACCCAGTACTTC
>NA|NA|TRBJ2-2|TRBV5-1
CASSSTGTPANTGELFF
TGCGCCAGCAGCTCAACCGGGACACCCGCGAACACCGGGGAGCTGTTTTTT
>NA|TRBD2|TRBJ2-1|TRBV7-8
CASSLATSGAGEQFF
TGTGCCAGCAGCTTAGCGACTAGCGGAGCAGGGGAGCAGTTCTTC
>NA|TRBD1|TRBJ2-7|TRBV27
CASSARTGNNYEQYF
TGTGCCAGCAGTGCCCGGACAGGGAATAACTACGAGCAGTACTTC